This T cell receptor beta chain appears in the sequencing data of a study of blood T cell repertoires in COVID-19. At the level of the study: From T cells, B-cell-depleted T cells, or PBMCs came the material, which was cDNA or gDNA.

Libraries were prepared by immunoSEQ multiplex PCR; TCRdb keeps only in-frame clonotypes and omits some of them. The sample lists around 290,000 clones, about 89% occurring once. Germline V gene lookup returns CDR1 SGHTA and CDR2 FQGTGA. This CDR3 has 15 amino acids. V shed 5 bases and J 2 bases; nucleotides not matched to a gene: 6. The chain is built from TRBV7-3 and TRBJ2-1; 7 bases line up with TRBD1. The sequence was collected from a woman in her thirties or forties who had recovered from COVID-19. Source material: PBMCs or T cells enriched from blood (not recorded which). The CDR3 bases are TGTGCCAGCAGCGCTGGGACAGCGACCTACAATGAGCAGTTCTTC. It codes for CASSAGTATYNEQFF.